This note documents a single T cell receptor beta chain sequence. Under the authors' procedure: Estimation of nucleated cell counts relied on the amplification of reference gene primers. The assay was immunoSEQ multiplex PCR, and TCRdb's table has in-frame clones only and misses some. Clone size and V and J calls were adopted from that table, with D and trimming inferred from the DNA. The sample has under 250,000 clones; 82% are singletons. This specimen comes from a study of blood T cell repertoires in COVID-19. Study information: The cDNA or gDNA used as material had been derived from T cells, B-cell-depleted T cells, or PBMCs.

Researchers sorted participants into cohorts using their self-reported clinical history. Two consecutive negative NP/OP PCR tests, clearance, or resolved symptoms defined Cohort 3 recovery. Trimming cost V 4 bases and J 7 bases; bases outside gene matches: 5. The CDR3 length is 14 residues. Germline V gives CDR1 SGHRS, CDR2 YFSETQ. This TCR was sampled from a woman aged 55-70 years who had recovered from COVID-19. The V gene is TRBV5-1, the J gene TRBJ2-5; 12 nucleotides align to TRBD1. Material: PBMCs or T cells enriched from blood (not recorded which). In nucleotides, the CDR3 is TGCGCCAGCAGCGCGGGACAGGGGGCTCGGACCCAGTACTTC. Protein product: CASSAGQGARTQYF.